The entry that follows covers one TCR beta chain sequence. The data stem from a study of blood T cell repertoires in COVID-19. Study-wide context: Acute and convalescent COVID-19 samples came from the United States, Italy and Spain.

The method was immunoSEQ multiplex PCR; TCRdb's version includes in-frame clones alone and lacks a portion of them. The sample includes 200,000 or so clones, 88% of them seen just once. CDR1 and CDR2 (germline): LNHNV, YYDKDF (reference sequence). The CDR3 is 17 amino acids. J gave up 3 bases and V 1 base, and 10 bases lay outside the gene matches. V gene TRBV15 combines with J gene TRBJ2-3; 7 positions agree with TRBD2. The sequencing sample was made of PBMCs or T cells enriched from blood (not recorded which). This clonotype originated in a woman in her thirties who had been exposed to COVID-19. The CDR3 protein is CATSRGESGIGTDTQYF. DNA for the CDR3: TGTGCCACCAGCAGAGGGGAAAGCGGGATCGGGACAGATACGCAGTATTTT. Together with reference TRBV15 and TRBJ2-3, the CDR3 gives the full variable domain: DAMVIQNPRYQVTQFGKPVTLSCSQTLNHNVMYWYQQKSSQAPKLLFHYYDKDFNNEADTPDNFQSRRPNTSFCFLDIRSPGLGDTAMYLCATSRGESGIGTDTQYFGPGTRLTVL.